This T cell receptor beta chain was identified in a study of identical twins. Whole-study findings and limits: Instead of following the same donors, the conclusions were based on cross-sectional statistical analysis.

About this clonotype itself: Its cognate antigen is unknown.

Germline-derived CDR1 and CDR2 are SGHDN and FVKESK. This CDR3 comprises 15 residues. V gave up 5 bases and J gave up 7 bases; unmatched junction bases: 10. TCRdb processed the 5' RACE reads anew with MiXCR; each CDR3 protein has one entry. The table records a few hundred thousand distinct CDR3 sequences, 9% to 10% of them present only once. J is TRBJ2-1 and V is TRBV14; TRBD2 matches 8 bases. Material for sequencing was naive T cells sorted from blood. This TCR was sampled from a woman in her forties or fifties in good health. The DNA of the CDR3 is TGTGCCAGCAGCTACGAGTGGCGGGGGGCAAATGAGCAGTTCTTC. Translating gives CASSYEWRGANEQFF.